The T cell receptor (beta chain) under discussion was sequenced for a study of T cell responses to AZD1222 COVID-19 vaccine. This clone was seen once. The same CDR3 arises from other DNA sequences in this sample as well. TCRdb's copy holds only in-frame clones and misses some; the assay was immunoSEQ multiplex PCR. The sample has 250,000 to 300,000 clones; almost 95% are singletons. The CDR3 loop spans 14 amino acids. Trimming removed 8 bases at V and 2 bases at J, with 15 bases between. CDR1 is MDHEN and CDR2 is SYDVKM in the germline V gene. This clonotype originated in an adult who received the AZD1222 COVID-19 vaccine. The sample consisted of peripheral blood, taken 28 days after the second AZD1222 dose. This chain connects TRBV28 to TRBJ1-2; D is possibly TRBD1 (5 bases). Here the CDR3 DNA reads TGTGCCAGCTCCCCCAGGGAGGTCAACTATGGCTACACCTTC. It translates to CASSPREVNYGYTF.